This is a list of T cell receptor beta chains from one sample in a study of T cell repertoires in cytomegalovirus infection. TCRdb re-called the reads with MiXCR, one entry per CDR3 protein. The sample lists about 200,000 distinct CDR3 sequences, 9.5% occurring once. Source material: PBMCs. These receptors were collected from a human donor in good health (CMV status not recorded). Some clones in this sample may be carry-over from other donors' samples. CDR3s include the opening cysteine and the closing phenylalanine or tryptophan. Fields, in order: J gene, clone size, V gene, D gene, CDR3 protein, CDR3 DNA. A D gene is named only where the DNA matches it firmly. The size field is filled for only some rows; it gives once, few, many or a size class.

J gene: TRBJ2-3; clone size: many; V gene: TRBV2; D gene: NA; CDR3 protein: CASRKGSGPDTQYF; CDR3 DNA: TGTGCCAGCAGGAAGGGTAGCGGACCAGATACGCAGTATTTT
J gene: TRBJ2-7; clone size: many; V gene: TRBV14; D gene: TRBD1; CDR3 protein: CASSHSPGQGREQYF; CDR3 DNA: TGTGCCAGCAGCCACTCCCCGGGACAGGGGAGGGAGCAGTACTTC
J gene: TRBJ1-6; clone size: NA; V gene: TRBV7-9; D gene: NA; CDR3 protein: CASSLGGGNSPLHF; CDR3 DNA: TGTGCCAGCAGCTTAGGGGGTGGCAATTCACCCCTCCACTTT
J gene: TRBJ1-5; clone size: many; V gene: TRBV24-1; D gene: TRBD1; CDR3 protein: CATAGQGPNQPQHF; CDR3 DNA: TGTGCCACCGCGGGACAGGGGCCCAATCAGCCCCAGCATTTT
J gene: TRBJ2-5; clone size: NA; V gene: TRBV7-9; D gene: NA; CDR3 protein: CASSQRSNRDWQETQYF; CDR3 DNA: TGTGCCAGCAGCCAAAGATCGAACCGGGACTGGCAAGAGACCCAGTACTTC
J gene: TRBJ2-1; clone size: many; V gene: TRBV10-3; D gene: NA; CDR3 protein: CAISGVGSYNEQFF; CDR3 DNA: TGTGCCATCAGTGGGGTAGGTTCCTACAATGAGCAGTTCTTC
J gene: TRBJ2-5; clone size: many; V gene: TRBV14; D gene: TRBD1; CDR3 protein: CASSHGTGAAETQYF; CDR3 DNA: TGTGCCAGCAGCCACGGGACAGGGGCAGCCGAGACCCAGTACTTC
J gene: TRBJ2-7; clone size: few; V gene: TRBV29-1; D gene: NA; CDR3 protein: CSTVSGGSEQYF; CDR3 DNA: TGCAGCACTGTGTCAGGGGGGAGTGAGCAGTACTTC
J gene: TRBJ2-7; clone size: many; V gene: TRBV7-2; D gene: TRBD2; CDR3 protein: CASSRGTSGYEQYF; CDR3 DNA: TGTGCCAGCAGCCGCGGGACTAGCGGATACGAGCAGTACTTC
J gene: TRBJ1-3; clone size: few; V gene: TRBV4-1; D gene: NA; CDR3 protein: CASSQEARRFGNTIYF; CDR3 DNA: TGCGCCAGCAGCCAAGAGGCTCGTCGATTTGGAAACACCATATATTTT
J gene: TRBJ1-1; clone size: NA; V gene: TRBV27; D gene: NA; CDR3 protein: CASRTGLRTEAFF; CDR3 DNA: TGTGCCAGCAGAACGGGACTTCGGACTGAAGCTTTCTTT
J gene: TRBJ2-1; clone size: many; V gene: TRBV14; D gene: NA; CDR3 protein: CASSQRVSEQFF; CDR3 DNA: TGTGCCAGCAGCCAACGAGTTTCTGAGCAGTTCTTC
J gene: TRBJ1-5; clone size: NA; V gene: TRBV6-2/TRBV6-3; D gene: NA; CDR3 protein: CASSYSSVSNQPQHF; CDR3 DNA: TGTGCCAGCAGTTACTCCTCAGTTAGCAATCAGCCCCAGCATTTT
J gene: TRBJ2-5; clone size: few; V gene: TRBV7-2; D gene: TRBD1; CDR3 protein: CASSLGTGYGETQYF; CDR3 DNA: TGTGCCAGCAGCTTAGGGACAGGGTATGGAGAGACCCAGTACTTC
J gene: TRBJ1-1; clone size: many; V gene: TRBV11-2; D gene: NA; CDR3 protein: CASSLVRGGLDTEAFF; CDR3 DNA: TGTGCCAGCAGCTTAGTGAGAGGGGGGCTGGACACTGAAGCTTTCTTT
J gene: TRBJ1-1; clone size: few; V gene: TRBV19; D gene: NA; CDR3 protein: CASSIPLGHGDTEAFF; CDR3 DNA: TGTGCCAGTAGTATTCCTTTAGGACATGGGGACACTGAAGCTTTCTTT
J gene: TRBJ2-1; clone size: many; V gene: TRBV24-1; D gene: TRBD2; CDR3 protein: CATSGAAKTPGLVNEQFF; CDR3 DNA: TGTGCCACCAGTGGGGCTGCCAAAACTCCGGGACTAGTAAATGAGCAGTTCTTC
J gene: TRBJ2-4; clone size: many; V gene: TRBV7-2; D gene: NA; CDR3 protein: CASSLSVIGKNIQYF; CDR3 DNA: TGTGCCAGCAGCTTATCGGTTATCGGCAAAAACATTCAGTACTTC
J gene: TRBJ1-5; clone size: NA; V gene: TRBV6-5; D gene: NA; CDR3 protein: CANRRGGSNQPQHF; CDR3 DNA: TGTGCCAACAGGCGGGGGGGGAGCAATCAGCCCCAGCATTTT
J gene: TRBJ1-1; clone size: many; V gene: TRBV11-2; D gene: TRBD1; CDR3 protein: CASSYHDRGTTEAFF; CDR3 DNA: TGTGCCAGCAGCTATCACGACAGGGGGACCACTGAAGCTTTCTTT
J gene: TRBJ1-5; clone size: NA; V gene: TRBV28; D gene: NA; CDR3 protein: CASNFGGRPQPQHF; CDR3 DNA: TGTGCCAGCAACTTTGGGGGGAGACCCCAGCCCCAGCATTTT
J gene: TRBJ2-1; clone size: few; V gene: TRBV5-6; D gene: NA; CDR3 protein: CASSLFIQGFDSYNEQFF; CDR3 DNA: TGTGCCAGCAGCTTGTTTATTCAGGGCTTCGACTCCTACAATGAGCAGTTCTTC
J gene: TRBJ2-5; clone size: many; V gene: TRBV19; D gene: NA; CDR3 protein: CASRQVGETQYF; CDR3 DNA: TGTGCCAGTAGACAGGTCGGCGAGACCCAGTACTTC
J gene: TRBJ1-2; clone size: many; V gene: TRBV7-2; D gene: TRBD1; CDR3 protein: CASSEGQGDYGYTF; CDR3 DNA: TGTGCCAGCAGCGAGGGACAGGGTGACTATGGCTACACCTTC
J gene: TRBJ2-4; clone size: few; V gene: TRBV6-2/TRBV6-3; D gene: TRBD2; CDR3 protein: CASSYGSGGIQYF; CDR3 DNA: TGTGCCAGCAGTTATGGTAGCGGGGGCATTCAGTACTTC
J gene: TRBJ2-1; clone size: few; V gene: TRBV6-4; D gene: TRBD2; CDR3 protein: CASSEESSGRGEQFF; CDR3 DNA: TGTGCCAGCAGTGAAGAGAGTAGCGGGAGGGGTGAGCAGTTCTTC
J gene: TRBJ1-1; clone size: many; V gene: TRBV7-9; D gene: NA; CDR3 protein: CASSPKVEAFF; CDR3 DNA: TGTGCCAGCAGTCCAAAGGTGGAAGCTTTCTTT
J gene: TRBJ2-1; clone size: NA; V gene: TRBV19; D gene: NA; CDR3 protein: CASSIAPEDEQFF; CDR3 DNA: TGTGCCAGTAGTATCGCCCCTGAGGATGAGCAGTTCTTC
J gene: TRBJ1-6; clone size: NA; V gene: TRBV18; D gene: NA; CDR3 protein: CASSPMALEDSPLHF; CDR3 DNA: TGTGCCAGCTCACCGATGGCCCTAGAGGATTCACCCCTCCACTTT
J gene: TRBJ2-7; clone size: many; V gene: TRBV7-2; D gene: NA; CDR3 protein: CASSLGGGTAYEQYF; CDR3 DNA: TGTGCCAGCAGCTTAGGGGGCGGGACGGCCTACGAGCAGTACTTC
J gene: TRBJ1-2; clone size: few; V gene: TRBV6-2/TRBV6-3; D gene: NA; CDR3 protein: CASTDWREGYTF; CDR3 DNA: TGTGCCAGCACCGACTGGAGGGAAGGCTACACCTTC
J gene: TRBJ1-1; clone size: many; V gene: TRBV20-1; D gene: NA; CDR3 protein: CSARQAAEAFF; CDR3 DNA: TGCAGTGCTAGACAGGCCGCTGAAGCTTTCTTT
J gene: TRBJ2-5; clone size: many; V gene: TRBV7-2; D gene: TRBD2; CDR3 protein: CASSLGAAGPQETQYF; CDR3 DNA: TGTGCCAGCAGCTTAGGGGCAGCGGGGCCCCAAGAGACCCAGTACTTC
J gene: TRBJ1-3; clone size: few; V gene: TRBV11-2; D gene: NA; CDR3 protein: CASRPGGGNTIYF; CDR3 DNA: TGTGCCAGCAGACCGGGGGGAGGAAACACCATATATTTT
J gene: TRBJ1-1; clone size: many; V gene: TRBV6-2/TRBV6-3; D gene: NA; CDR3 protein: CASSAMGQAKTEAFF; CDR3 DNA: TGTGCCAGCAGTGCCATGGGGCAGGCGAAGACTGAAGCTTTCTTT
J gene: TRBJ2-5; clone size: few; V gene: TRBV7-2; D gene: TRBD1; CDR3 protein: CASSLAPGQGQETQYF; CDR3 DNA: TGTGCCAGCAGCTTAGCGCCTGGACAGGGGCAAGAGACCCAGTACTTC
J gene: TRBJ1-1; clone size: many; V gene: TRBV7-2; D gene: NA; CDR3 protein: CASGHGNTEAFF; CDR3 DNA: TGTGCCAGCGGTCATGGTAACACTGAAGCTTTCTTT
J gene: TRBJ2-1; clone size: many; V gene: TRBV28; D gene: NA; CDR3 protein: CASSPRGGAIRGEQFF; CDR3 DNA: TGTGCCAGCAGCCCACGAGGGGGAGCGATCCGTGGTGAGCAGTTCTTC
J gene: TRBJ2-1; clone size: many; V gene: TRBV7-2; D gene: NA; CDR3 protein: CASSRTGGTEQFF; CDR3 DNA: TGTGCCAGCAGCCGCACCGGGGGAACTGAGCAGTTCTTC
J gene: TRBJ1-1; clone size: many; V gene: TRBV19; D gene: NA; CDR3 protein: CASSIGGSVNTEAFF; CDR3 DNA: TGTGCCAGTAGTATTGGGGGCAGCGTGAACACTGAAGCTTTCTTT
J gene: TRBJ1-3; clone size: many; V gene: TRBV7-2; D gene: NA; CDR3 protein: CASSLDRSSGNTIYF; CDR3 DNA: TGTGCCAGCAGCTTAGACAGGAGCTCTGGAAACACCATATATTTT
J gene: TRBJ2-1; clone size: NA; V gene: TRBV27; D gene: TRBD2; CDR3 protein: CASSSQPGLAYNEQFF; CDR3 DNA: TGTGCCAGCAGTTCTCAACCCGGACTAGCCTACAATGAGCAGTTCTTC